Following are 30 T cell receptor beta chains from one sample sequenced in a study of T cell responses to AZD1222 COVID-19 vaccine. The data were produced by immunoSEQ multiplex PCR, yet TCRdb's version contains in-frame clones alone and is incomplete. The sample includes about 140,000 clones, approximately 92% seen only once; the top ten take more than 4.5%. The specimen comprised peripheral blood, sampled on day 0 of AZD1222 vaccination. These receptors were taken from an adult in good health.

The rearrangement uses TRBV4-2 and TRBJ2-2; 8 bases fit TRBD2. J was trimmed by 4 bases and V by 1 base; bases with no gene match: 5. Germline CDR1 is LGHNA and CDR2 is YNFKEQ. This CDR3 region has 16 residues. Here the CDR3 reads CASSQGDGRVTGELFF. DNA of the CDR3: TGTGCCAGCAGCCAAGGGGACGGGAGGGTCACCGGGGAGCTGTTTTTT.

V and J are TRBV7-2 and TRBJ1-5; perhaps TRBD1 as D (5 bases). Germline V gene data show CDR1 as SGHTA and CDR2 as FQGNSA. V lost 6 bases and J lost 5, with 11 bases in between. The CDR3 loop spans 13 amino acids. As DNA, the CDR3 is TGTGCCAGCAGACAAGACAGTTATCAGCCCCAGCATTTT. It specifies CASRQDSYQPQHF.

The genes are TRBV2 and TRBJ2-7; a weak D match, TRBD2 (6 bases). The CDR3 is 15 residues long. Trimming removed 6 bases at V and 4 bases at J, with 19 bases between. The germline gives CDR1 SNHLY, CDR2 FYNNEI. CDR3 coding DNA: TGTGCCAGCAGCGAAAACCCCACCGGGGGATACGAGCAGTACTTC. As protein: CASSENPTGGYEQYF.

The rearrangement uses TRBV28 and TRBJ2-2, with D perhaps TRBD1 (5 bases). The germline V and J ends were trimmed by 2 bases and 5 bases, with 9 bases remaining between them. The germline V gene encodes CDR1 MDHEN and CDR2 SYDVKM. This CDR3 is 14 amino acids long. The CDR3 loop is CASSLRGMTGELFF. The DNA for the CDR3 is TGTGCCAGCAGTTTAAGGGGTATGACCGGGGAGCTGTTTTTT.

This sequence joins TRBV6-5 and TRBJ2-5; 8 nucleotides match TRBD2. The CDR3 length is 15 residues. Looked up from germline, CDR1 is MNHEY and CDR2 is SVGAGI. Germline trimming cut 2 bases from V and 1 base from J; bases unmatched to any gene: 3. Here the CDR3 DNA reads TGTGCCAGCAGTTACCCGGGGGGGCTCCAAGAGACCCAGTACTTC. It translates to CASSYPGGLQETQYF.

J is TRBJ1-2 and V is TRBV5-1, with TRBD1 matching 8 bases. Germline lookup yields CDR1 SGHRS and CDR2 YFSETQ. The CDR3 spans 13 residues. With 3 bases clipped from V and 8 bases from J, the junction kept 6 bases outside the gene matches. CDR3 in amino acids: CASSSQGVAGYTF. The DNA for the CDR3 is TGCGCCAGCAGCTCACAGGGGGTCGCGGGCTACACCTTC.

Only one count was recorded for this clone. V is TRBV6-5 and J is TRBJ2-5, with 9 bases that match TRBD1. Germline assignment: CDR1 MNHEY and CDR2 SVGAGI. The CDR3 has 14 amino acids. J was trimmed by 2 bases and V by 3 bases; bases with no gene match: 1. CDR3 residues: CASSYGQGQETQYF. The CDR3 nucleotides are TGTGCCAGCAGTTATGGACAGGGGCAAGAGACCCAGTACTTC.

The chain is built from TRBV5-4 and TRBJ1-1; possible D gene TRBD1, 6 bases. CDR1 SGHNT and CDR2 YYREEE come from the germline V gene (reference sequence). This CDR3 region has 13 residues. V lost 7 bases and J 2 bases, leaving 12 bases between the germline ends. The CDR3 DNA is TGTGCCAGCCTTTCAGGGACAAACACTGAAGCTTTCTTT. Protein: CASLSGTNTEAFF. Supplemented by reference TRBV5-4 and TRBJ1-1, the full variable domain reads ETGVTQSPTHLIKTRGQQVTLRCSSQSGHNTVSWYQQALGQGPQFIFQYYREEENGRGNFPPRFSGLQFPNYSSELNVNALELDDSALYLCASLSGTNTEAFFGQGTRLTVV.

This clone has just a few counts. This sequence joins TRBV5-5 and TRBJ2-1; D tentatively reads TRBD1 or TRBD2 (7 bases each). Trimming took 4 bases from V and 0 from J, leaving 20 bases between them. The CDR3 extends over 18 amino acids. Germline lookup yields CDR1 SGHKS and CDR2 YYEKEE (reference sequence). CDR3 loop: CASSRSWTRDSSYNEQFF. The DNA for the CDR3 is TGTGCCAGCAGCCGGTCCTGGACTAGGGACAGCTCCTACAATGAGCAGTTCTTC.

The V and J genes are TRBV6-2 or TRBV6-3 and TRBJ2-5; 8 bases are shared with TRBD1. Germline CDR1 reads MNHEY; CDR2 reads SVGEGT. This CDR3 region has 16 residues. Trimming removed 0 bases from V and 2 bases from J; junction bases left unmatched: 5. CDR3 loop: CASSYSPGQVQETQYF. CDR3 nucleotides: TGTGCCAGCAGTTACTCTCCGGGACAGGTGCAAGAGACCCAGTACTTC.

The rearrangement joins TRBV11-2 to TRBJ2-2; the match to TRBD1 covers 8 bases. Germline V lookup: CDR1 SGHAT, CDR2 FQNNGV. The CDR3 is made up of 15 amino acids. Trimming cost V 3 bases and J 4 bases; bases outside gene matches: 4. The chain's CDR3 is CASSFTGGLTGELFF. DNA of the CDR3: TGTGCCAGCAGCTTTACAGGGGGTCTCACCGGGGAGCTGTTTTTT.

There are a few counts of this clone. The chain uses TRBV7-2 and TRBJ1-3; weak D call: TRBD1 (5 bases). Per the germline V gene, CDR1 is SGHTA and CDR2 is FQGNSA. Trimming stripped 3 bases from V and 1 base from J, with 16 bases between. The CDR3 length is 17 residues. The CDR3 is CASSFRSTDFSGNTIYF. CDR3 in DNA: TGTGCCAGCAGCTTTAGATCGACAGACTTTTCTGGAAACACCATATATTTT.

The gene calls are TRBV29-1 and TRBJ1-1, with TRBD1 matching 7 bases. The CDR3 sequence is 17 residues long. Per germline, CDR1 SQVTM and CDR2 ANQGSEA. Unmatched junction bases numbered 14, after V lost 4 bases and J lost 0 bases. CDR3 residues: CSVGGMTGMNVNTEAFF. For the CDR3, the DNA is TGCAGCGTTGGGGGTATGACAGGGATGAACGTGAACACTGAAGCTTTCTTT.

The V and J genes are TRBV6-5 and TRBJ1-5, with D hard to call. The V and J ends lost 4 bases and 2 bases respectively, with 12 bases between them. CDR1 is MNHEY, CDR2 SVGAGI, per germline. This CDR3 spans 15 amino acids. The CDR3 DNA is TGTGCCAGCAGTTTTGACAAATTTGGCAATCAGCCCCAGCATTTT. This encodes CASSFDKFGNQPQHF.

The chain couples TRBV14 to TRBJ1-3, with 8 bases that match TRBD1. The V and J ends lost 1 base and 2 bases, in that order; junction bases with no gene match: 4. Germline loops: CDR1 SGHDN, CDR2 FVKESK. This CDR3 is built from 16 residues. In DNA form, the CDR3 reads TGTGCCAGCAGCCAAGGGGCGACAGGGGCTGGAAACACCATATATTTT. Translating it yields CASSQGATGAGNTIYF. Drawing the rest from reference TRBV14 and TRBJ1-3, the complete variable domain is EAGVTQFPSHSVIEKGQTVTLRCDPISGHDNLYWYRRVMGKEIKFLLHFVKESKQDESGMPNNRFLAERTGGTYSTLKVQPAELEDSGVYFCASSQGATGAGNTIYFGEGSWLTVV.

The chain joins TRBV19 to TRBJ1-1, with D possibly being TRBD1 (5 bases). Germline V gives CDR1 LNHDA, CDR2 SQIVND (reference sequence). This CDR3 is built from 12 residues. V shed 6 bases and J shed 4 bases, with 9 bases lying between them. The CDR3 region is CASRDTSTEAFF. In nucleotides, the CDR3 is TGTGCCAGTAGGGACACGAGCACTGAAGCTTTCTTT.

The chain has TRBV6-6 and TRBJ2-7; a possible D gene is TRBD2 (7 bases). Trimming cost V 0 bases and J 2 bases, with 8 bases left between them. This CDR3 comprises 14 residues. The germline gives CDR1 MNHNY, CDR2 SVGAGI (reference sequence). In DNA form, the CDR3 reads TGTGCCAGCAGTTACTCGGGGGGGCCCTACGAGCAGTACTTC. Amino acid sequence: CASSYSGGPYEQYF.

The chain links TRBV3-1 (or the pseudogene TRBV3-2) to TRBJ2-7; possible D gene TRBD2, 5 bases. Germline CDR1 and CDR2: LGHDT and YNNKEL (reference sequence). V lost 1 base to trimming and J lost 2 bases, with 12 bases between them. The CDR3 consists of 15 residues. The CDR3 spells CASSQVLGSPYEQYF. CDR3 bases: TGTGCCAGCAGCCAAGTCCTTGGGAGTCCCTACGAGCAGTACTTC.

This clone was recorded once. This chain joins TRBV7-9 and TRBJ1-3, with D hard to call. Per germline, CDR1 SEHNR and CDR2 FQNEAQ (reference sequence). V lost 8 bases to trimming and J lost 0 bases, with 20 bases between them. The CDR3 runs 17 residues. The CDR3 sequence: CASPPPSQASSGNTIYF. In nucleotides, the CDR3 is TGTGCCAGCCCGCCCCCCTCCCAGGCTAGCTCTGGAAACACCATATATTTT.

The chain is built from TRBV18 and TRBJ1-4; perhaps TRBD1 as D (5 bases). Deletions cut 6 bases from V and 8 bases from J, with 19 bases between. Per the germline V gene, CDR1 is KGHSH and CDR2 is LQKENI. The CDR3 totals 15 residues. The CDR3 here is CASSALDIGGEKLFF. The DNA of the CDR3 is TGTGCCAGCTCCGCTCTGGACATTGGTGGCGAAAAACTGTTTTTT.

The chain couples TRBV11-2 to TRBJ1-1; 9 nucleotides line up with TRBD1. This CDR3 has 15 amino acids. V was clipped by 3 bases and J by 2 bases; unmatched bases: 4. The germline CDR1 and CDR2 sequences are SGHAT and FQNNGV. The CDR3 loop reads CASSFSTGGNTEAFF. The CDR3 DNA follows: TGTGCCAGCAGCTTCTCGACAGGGGGTAACACTGAAGCTTTCTTT. Together with reference TRBV11-2 and TRBJ1-1, the CDR3 gives the full variable domain: EAGVAQSPRYKIIEKRQSVAFWCNPISGHATLYWYQQILGQGPKLLIQFQNNGVVDDSQLPKDRFSAERLKGVDSTLKIQPAKLEDSAVYLCASSFSTGGNTEAFFGQGTRLTVV.

The chain recombines TRBV14 with TRBJ2-7, with D tentatively TRBD2 (5 bases). CDR3 length: 13 amino acids. Deletions cut 6 bases from V and 0 bases from J, with 9 bases between. Per the germline V gene, CDR1 is SGHDN and CDR2 is FVKESK. This chain's CDR3 is CASRARDSYEQYF. The DNA of the CDR3 is TGTGCCAGCAGAGCACGGGACTCCTACGAGCAGTACTTC.

The chain recombines TRBV5-1 with TRBJ2-1; the D gene is possibly TRBD1 (6 bases). V lost 4 bases and J lost 8, with 19 bases in between. Germline CDR1 reads SGHRS; CDR2 reads YFSETQ. This CDR3 is built from 15 residues. CDR3 amino acids: CASSNPGADNDEQFF. DNA of the CDR3: TGCGCCAGCAGCAACCCAGGGGCCGACAACGATGAGCAGTTCTTC.

This chain uses TRBV2 with TRBJ2-7, with D tentatively TRBD1 (6 bases). Germline CDR1 SNHLY, CDR2 FYNNEI. The germline V and J ends were trimmed by 6 bases and 3 bases, with 15 bases remaining between them. This CDR3 spans 14 amino acids. The CDR3 DNA reads as TGTGCCAGCAGAGTGGACAGTTGGGGCTACGAGCAGTACTTC. Translating it yields CASRVDSWGYEQYF. The full variable domain, with the rest looked up from reference TRBV2 and TRBJ2-7, is EPEVTQTPSHQVTQMGQEVILRCVPISNHLYFYWYRQILGQKVEFLVSFYNNEISEKSEIFDDQFSVERPDGSNFTLKIRSTKLEDSAMYFCASRVDSWGYEQYFGPGTRLTVT.

The chain recombines TRBV4-1 with TRBJ2-1; D might be TRBD2 (6 bases). Between the trimmed V and J ends, which lost 0 bases and 0 bases, there was a span of 12 bases. CDR1 and CDR2 from the germline V gene are MGHRA and YSYEKL. The CDR3 totals 17 residues. The DNA for the CDR3 is TGCGCCAGCAGCCAAGATTACGACGGGAGCTCCTACAATGAGCAGTTCTTC. Translated, it gives CASSQDYDGSSYNEQFF.

The chain combines TRBV4-1 with TRBJ1-4, with D perhaps matching TRBD1 (5 bases). Trimming removed 3 bases from V and 8 bases from J, with 13 bases in between. The length of the CDR3 is 14 residues. Germline V lookup: CDR1 MGHRA, CDR2 YSYEKL. This CDR3 reads CASSQAQGFEKLFF. CDR3 coding DNA: TGCGCCAGCAGCCAGGCTCAGGGTTTCGAAAAACTGTTTTTT.

The chain is built from TRBV5-8 and TRBJ1-5; D gene unclear. The CDR3 is made up of 16 amino acids. The V and J ends lost 2 bases and 1 base respectively, with 13 bases between them. The germline V gene encodes CDR1 SGHTS and CDR2 YDEGEE. The CDR3 protein is CASSFLGWSSNQPQHF. The CDR3 region has the DNA TGTGCCAGCAGCTTTTTAGGGTGGTCGAGCAATCAGCCCCAGCATTTT. The whole variable domain, filled in from reference TRBV5-8 and TRBJ1-5, reads EAGVTQSPTHLIKTRGQQATLRCSPISGHTSVYWYQQALGLGLQFLLWYDEGEERNRGNFPPRFSGRQFPNYSSELNVNALELEDSALYLCASSFLGWSSNQPQHFGDGTRLSIL.

The chain has TRBV2 and TRBJ2-5; D unclear. CDR1 SNHLY and CDR2 FYNNEI come from the germline V gene. V was clipped by 4 bases and J by 4 bases, with 10 bases between them. This CDR3 contains 13 residues. This CDR3 is CASSGRVTETQYF. In DNA form, the CDR3 reads TGTGCCAGCAGTGGTAGGGTAACAGAGACCCAGTACTTC.

This rearrangement joins TRBV7-9 to TRBJ1-4, with D uncertain. The germline V and J ends were trimmed by 6 bases and 5 bases, with 10 bases remaining between them. The CDR3 is made up of 13 amino acids. Per germline, CDR1 SEHNR and CDR2 FQNEAQ (reference sequence). For the CDR3, the DNA is TGTGCCAGCAGTAGCTGGAGGAATGAAAAACTGTTTTTT. Its translation: CASSSWRNEKLFF.

The V gene is TRBV5-4, the J gene TRBJ1-6, with 7 positions matching TRBD1. Germline assignment: CDR1 SGHNT and CDR2 YYREEE (reference sequence). The ends lost 3 bases at V and 8 bases at J; junction bases unmatched: 8. The CDR3 consists of 15 residues. The CDR3 protein is CASSSETGSDSPLHF. CDR3 DNA sequence: TGTGCCAGCAGCTCAGAGACAGGGTCAGATTCACCCCTCCACTTT. The whole variable domain, remainder taken from reference TRBV5-4 and TRBJ1-6, is ETGVTQSPTHLIKTRGQQVTLRCSSQSGHNTVSWYQQALGQGPQFIFQYYREEENGRGNFPPRFSGLQFPNYSSELNVNALELDDSALYLCASSSETGSDSPLHFGNGTRLTVT.